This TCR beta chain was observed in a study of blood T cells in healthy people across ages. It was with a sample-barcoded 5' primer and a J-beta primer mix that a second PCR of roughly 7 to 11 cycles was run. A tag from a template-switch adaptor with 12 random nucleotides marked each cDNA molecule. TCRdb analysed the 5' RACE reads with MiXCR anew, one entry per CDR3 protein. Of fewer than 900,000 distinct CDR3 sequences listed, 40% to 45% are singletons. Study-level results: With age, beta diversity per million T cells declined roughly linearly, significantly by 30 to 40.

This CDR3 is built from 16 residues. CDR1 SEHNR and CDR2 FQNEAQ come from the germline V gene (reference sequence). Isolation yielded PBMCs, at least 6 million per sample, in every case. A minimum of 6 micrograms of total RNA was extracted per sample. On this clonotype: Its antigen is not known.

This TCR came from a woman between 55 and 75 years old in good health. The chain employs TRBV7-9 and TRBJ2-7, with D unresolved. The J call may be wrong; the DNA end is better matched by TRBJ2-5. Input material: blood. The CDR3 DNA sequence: TGTGCCAGCAGCTTAGGTGATATGGGAATTTCAAAGACCCAGTACTTC. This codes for CASSLGDMGISKTQYF.